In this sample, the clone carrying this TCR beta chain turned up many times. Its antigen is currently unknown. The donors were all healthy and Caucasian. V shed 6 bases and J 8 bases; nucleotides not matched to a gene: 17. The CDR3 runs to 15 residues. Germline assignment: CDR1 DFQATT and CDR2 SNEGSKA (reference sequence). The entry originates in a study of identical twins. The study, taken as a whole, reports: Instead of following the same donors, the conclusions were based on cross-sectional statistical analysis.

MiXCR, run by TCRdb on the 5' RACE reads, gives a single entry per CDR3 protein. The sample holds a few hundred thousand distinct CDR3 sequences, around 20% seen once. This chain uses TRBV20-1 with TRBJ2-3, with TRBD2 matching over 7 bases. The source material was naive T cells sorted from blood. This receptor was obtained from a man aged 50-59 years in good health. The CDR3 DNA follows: TGCAGTGCCGAAATTACTGGACGGGAGGTCGGTACGCAGTATTTT. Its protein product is CSAEITGREVGTQYF.